Reported below is one T cell receptor (beta chain). What it recognizes is unknown. The sample comes from a study of T cell responses to AZD1222 COVID-19 vaccine. This CDR3 comprises 15 residues. Germline assignment: CDR1 MNHEY and CDR2 SMNVEV (reference sequence). The J segment lost 6 bases and the V segment lost 4 bases, leaving 6 bases of the junction unmatched. Data came from immunoSEQ multiplex PCR; TCRdb stores just in-frame clones and leaves some out. The sample carries 110,000 or so clones, 86% recorded once. Whole-study results and caveats: Nearly half of unique spike-specific TCRs reportedly avoided B.1.351 and B.1.1.7 mutated regions. The repertoires were collected only after the peak T cell response. Most donors were white British, females outnumbered males, and clonal diversity was possibly underestimated. Spike-spanning, vaccine-associated CD4 TCRs were dominant at 160-218 and 743-854.

The source material was peripheral blood, sampled on day 0 of AZD1222 vaccination. The chain combines TRBV27 with TRBJ1-6, with 7 bases matching TRBD1. The receptor comes from an adult in good health. CDR3 bases: TGTGCCAGCAGTTATACAGGGGATGTTAATTCACCCCTCCACTTT. This translates into CASSYTGDVNSPLHF.